The 29 T cell receptor beta chains below all came from one sample that was sequenced in a study of T-cell reconstitution after alpha-beta-depleted transplantation in children. The TCRbeta library incorporated unique molecular identifiers. TCRdb recomputed calls from the PCR reads with MiXCR, one row per CDR3 protein. The sample yields 100,000 to 120,000 distinct CDR3 sequences, around 6.4% seen once. The sequences come from PBMCs, mostly from graft donor cells, collected 360 days after TCRalphabeta/CD19-depleted stem cell transplant. The source is a male patient between 2 and 10 years old who had a stem cell transplant for acute lymphoblastic leukemia, so the T cells may come from the graft donor.

The chain couples TRBV4-1 to TRBJ2-7; 7 nucleotides line up with TRBD2. CDR1 is MGHRA and CDR2 is YSYEKL in the germline V gene. The V and J ends lost 0 bases and 5 bases, in that order; junction bases with no gene match: 10. The CDR3 spans 16 residues. The CDR3 nucleotides are TGCGCCAGCAGCCAAGAGCCCCCGGGACGGGAGGACGAGCAGTACTTC. Residues: CASSQEPPGREDEQYF.

This clonotype was seen more than once but under ten times. This chain joins TRBV28 and TRBJ2-7, with a possible D match to TRBD1 (5 bases). V lost 4 bases to trimming and J lost 6 bases, with 7 bases between them. The CDR3 has 11 amino acids. CDR1 and CDR2 from the germline V gene are MDHEN and SYDVKM. The CDR3 loop reads CASSWGREQYF. The CDR3 nucleotides are TGTGCCAGCAGTTGGGGCCGCGAGCAGTACTTC.

V usage is TRBV7-9 and J usage is TRBJ2-7; TRBD2 is a possible D gene (6 bases). The V and J ends lost 0 bases and 5 bases respectively, with 11 bases between them. Per the germline V gene, CDR1 is SEHNR and CDR2 is FQNEAQ (reference sequence). The CDR3 contains 14 residues. CDR3 sequence reads: CASSLALREHEQYF. CDR3 DNA sequence: TGTGCCAGCAGCTTAGCGTTGCGGGAACACGAGCAGTACTTC.

The chain employs TRBV28 and TRBJ2-7; a possible D gene is TRBD1 (5 bases). The V and J ends lost 7 bases and 4 bases respectively, with 11 bases between them. The germline CDR1 and CDR2 sequences are MDHEN and SYDVKM. The CDR3 runs to 12 residues. CDR3 protein: CASTAGWYEQYF. CDR3 DNA sequence: TGTGCCAGCACCGCAGGGTGGTACGAGCAGTACTTC.

This clonotype was detected ten times or more. V usage is TRBV4-3 and J usage is TRBJ2-7; 7 bases match TRBD2. V trimming: 4 bases; J trimming: 2 bases; junction bases outside the gene matches: 5. The CDR3 extends over 14 amino acids. Germline V lookup: CDR1 LGHNA, CDR2 YSLEER. DNA of the CDR3: TGCGCCAGCAGCCTACGGACTAGACCCTACGAGCAGTACTTC. It encodes CASSLRTRPYEQYF.

There are many counts of this clonotype. The chain recombines TRBV28 with TRBJ1-4; 8 nucleotides match TRBD1. CDR3 length: 14 amino acids. Trimming cost V 2 bases and J 10 bases; bases outside gene matches: 6. The V gene's germline CDR1 is MDHEN and CDR2 SYDVKM. The CDR3: CASSLDPGGRKLFF. Here the CDR3 DNA reads TGTGCCAGCAGTTTAGATCCAGGGGGCAGAAAACTGTTTTTT. Supplemented by reference TRBV28 and TRBJ1-4, the full variable domain reads DVKVTQSSRYLVKRTGEKVFLECVQDMDHENMFWYRQDPGLGLRLIYFSYDVKMKEKGDIPEGYSVSREKKERFSLILESASTNQTSMYLCASSLDPGGRKLFFGSGTQLSVL.

The chain couples TRBV2 to TRBJ1-2; D gene unclear. Germline assignment: CDR1 SNHLY and CDR2 FYNNEI. The CDR3 has 13 residues. Trimming took 8 bases from V and 8 from J, leaving 18 bases between them. The CDR3, as DNA: TGTGCCAGCCCACCCGGCGGCTATGACGGCTACACCTTC. Translating it yields CASPPGGYDGYTF. The entire variable domain, with the rest obtained from reference TRBV2 and TRBJ1-2, is as follows: EPEVTQTPSHQVTQMGQEVILRCVPISNHLYFYWYRQILGQKVEFLVSFYNNEISEKSEIFDDQFSVERPDGSNFTLKIRSTKLEDSAMYFCASPPGGYDGYTFGSGTRLTVV.

This clonotype was seen more than once but under ten times. The genes are TRBV19 and TRBJ2-1; 10 bases agree with TRBD2. The CDR3 is 14 residues long. In germline, CDR1 is LNHDA, CDR2 SQIVND (reference sequence). V shed 10 bases, J shed 3 bases, and the junction held 6 bases outside the gene matches. This CDR3 reads CATRRTSGYNEQFF. DNA for the CDR3: TGTGCCACTAGAAGGACTAGCGGCTACAATGAGCAGTTCTTC.

This clonotype was seen only a few times. The rearrangement joins TRBV27 to TRBJ1-1; 8 nucleotides line up with TRBD1. With V trimmed by 6 bases and J by 10 bases, 4 bases remained unmatched. The CDR3 contains 11 residues. CDR1 is MNHEY and CDR2 is SMNVEV in the germline V gene (reference sequence). This CDR3 reads CASRGQAGAFF. The DNA for the CDR3 is TGTGCCAGCAGGGGACAGGCGGGAGCTTTCTTT.

This clonotype was detected many times. This chain connects TRBV27 to TRBJ1-6, with 7 positions matching TRBD1. V trimming: 6 bases; J trimming: 6 bases; junction bases outside the gene matches: 5. The CDR3 spans 14 residues. The germline CDR1 and CDR2 sequences are MNHEY and SMNVEV (reference sequence). The CDR3 loop is CASRVQGFNSPLHF. CDR3 nucleotides: TGTGCCAGCAGGGTACAGGGGTTTAATTCACCCCTCCACTTT.

At least ten counts were recorded for this clonotype. This chain uses TRBV7-8 with TRBJ2-7; no clear D. The CDR3 has 16 residues. Trimming removed 5 bases from V and 0 bases from J, with 17 bases in between. In germline, CDR1 is SGHVS, CDR2 FQNEAQ. Here the CDR3 reads CASSAMSPGYSYEQYF. CDR3 DNA: TGTGCCAGCAGCGCTATGAGTCCCGGTTACTCCTACGAGCAGTACTTC.

This clonotype was seen many times. The rearrangement uses TRBV10-2 and TRBJ2-7, with TRBD1 matching 7 bases. The CDR3 runs 12 residues. With V trimmed by 10 bases and J by 3 bases, 6 bases remained unmatched. CDR1 is WSHSY, CDR2 SAAADI, per germline. CDR3 sequence reads: CATLTGNYEQYF. The CDR3 DNA follows: TGCGCCACCTTGACAGGGAACTACGAGCAGTACTTC.

There are a few counts of this clonotype. The J gene is TRBJ2-7, the V gene TRBV4-3, with TRBD1 matching 10 bases. The junction had 6 bases not matched to a gene; V was cut back by 3 bases and J by 4 bases. This CDR3 comprises 15 residues. Per germline, CDR1 LGHNA and CDR2 YSLEER. The CDR3 DNA sequence: TGCGCCAGCAGCCAGGGTCCGGGACAGGGGTACGAGCAGTACTTC. Translated: CASSQGPGQGYEQYF.

J is TRBJ1-4 and V is TRBV28, with D perhaps matching TRBD1 (5 bases). The V and J ends lost 6 bases and 8 bases respectively, with 16 bases between them. Germline CDR1 reads MDHEN; CDR2 reads SYDVKM. The CDR3 is made up of 14 amino acids. The CDR3 protein is CASRPRGREEKLFF. CDR3 sequence (DNA): TGTGCCAGCAGACCCCGGGGCAGAGAGGAAAAACTGTTTTTT.

This clonotype was seen many times. V is TRBV6-5 and J is TRBJ2-5, with D possibly TRBD2 on 6 matching bases. The germline CDR1 and CDR2 sequences are MNHEY and SVGAGI. The V and J ends lost 10 bases and 0 bases respectively, with 18 bases between them. The CDR3 runs 15 residues. The chain's CDR3 is CATRDSSNYQETQYF. The CDR3 DNA reads as TGTGCCACCCGGGACTCCAGTAATTACCAAGAGACCCAGTACTTC.

This clonotype was seen many times. The rearrangement joins TRBV27 to TRBJ2-5; D may be TRBD2 (6 bases). Trimming pared 0 bases from V and 4 bases from J, leaving 9 bases between. The CDR3 spans 14 residues. Germline V gene data show CDR1 as MNHEY and CDR2 as SMNVEV (reference sequence). CDR3 sequence reads: CASSLSRRGETQYF. The CDR3 coding sequence is TGTGCCAGCAGTTTATCGAGGAGGGGAGAGACCCAGTACTTC.

There are a few counts of this clonotype. The V gene is TRBV6-2 or TRBV6-3, the J gene TRBJ1-6; possible D gene TRBD1, 5 bases. V lost 6 bases and J 5 bases, leaving 11 bases between the germline ends. CDR3 length: 14 residues. The germline V gene encodes CDR1 MNHEY and CDR2 SVGEGT. The CDR3 reads CASRPGGDNSPLHF. The CDR3 region has the DNA TGTGCCAGCAGACCGGGAGGGGATAATTCACCCCTCCACTTT.

The CDR3 region is CASSLWGGWDTQYF. The CDR3 nucleotides are TGTGCCAGCAGTTTATGGGGTGGTTGGGATACGCAGTATTTT. The rearrangement links TRBV28 to TRBJ2-3; D is uncertain. CDR3 length equals 14 residues. V was cut by 0 bases and J by 6 bases, with 10 bases left in between. Germline assignment: CDR1 MDHEN and CDR2 SYDVKM.

This clonotype was seen ten or more times. The rearrangement uses TRBV10-3 and TRBJ1-1; TRBD1 is a possible D gene (5 bases). Deletions cut 2 bases from V and 4 bases from J, with 5 bases between. Germline loops: CDR1 ENHRY, CDR2 SYGVKD. The CDR3 spans 12 residues. The chain's CDR3 is CAISEGATEAFF. The CDR3 nucleotides read TGTGCCATCAGTGAGGGGGCCACTGAAGCTTTCTTT.

The CDR3 reads CSASRGLEGPGYTF. The CDR3, as DNA: TGCAGTGCTAGTCGGGGGTTAGAGGGTCCTGGCTACACCTTC. The chain uses TRBV20-1 and TRBJ1-2; weak D call: TRBD1 (5 bases). V was trimmed by 3 bases and J by 7 bases, leaving 18 bases between them. Germline V gene sequence: CDR1 DFQATT, CDR2 SNEGSKA (reference sequence). The CDR3 has 14 amino acids.

This clonotype was observed many times. The genes are TRBV29-1 and TRBJ2-3, with no clear D. CDR1 SQVTM and CDR2 ANQGSEA come from the germline V gene. Trimming pared 7 bases from V and 1 base from J, leaving 12 bases between. This CDR3 contains 13 residues. CDR3 in DNA: TGCAGCGGGGGTTTCTTACGCACAGATACGCAGTATTTT. Translating gives CSGGFLRTDTQYF.

This clonotype was detected a few times. CDR3 protein: CASSLAFVETQYF. The CDR3 DNA reads as TGTGCCAGCAGTTTAGCTTTCGTGGAGACCCAGTACTTC. The chain uses TRBV28 and TRBJ2-5; D ambiguous. Trimming stripped 2 bases from V and 5 bases from J, with 9 bases between. Looked up from germline, CDR1 is MDHEN and CDR2 is SYDVKM. CDR3 length: 13 residues. Filled out from reference TRBV28 and TRBJ2-5, the complete variable domain reads DVKVTQSSRYLVKRTGEKVFLECVQDMDHENMFWYRQDPGLGLRLIYFSYDVKMKEKGDIPEGYSVSREKKERFSLILESASTNQTSMYLCASSLAFVETQYFGPGTRLLVL.

The table lists this clonotype with a few counts. This rearrangement joins TRBV4-3 to TRBJ1-1, with D uncertain. CDR1 LGHNA and CDR2 YSLEER come from the germline V gene. The CDR3 is made up of 14 amino acids. Trimming left V 6 bases short and J 1 base short, with 12 bases between. The chain's CDR3 is CASRPGLSNTEAFF. CDR3 DNA sequence: TGCGCCAGCAGACCCGGACTGTCGAACACTGAAGCTTTCTTT.

The chain joins TRBV4-1 to TRBJ2-1; D remains ambiguous. The CDR3 loop spans 12 amino acids. V was trimmed by 3 bases and J by 5 bases, leaving 5 bases between them. Germline CDR1 and CDR2: MGHRA and YSYEKL. CDR3 region: CASSQENNEQFF. Here the CDR3 DNA reads TGCGCCAGCAGCCAGGAAAACAATGAGCAGTTCTTC.

This clonotype has a count of ten or more. DNA of the CDR3: TGTGCCAGCAGCCCATCCGGGACTAGCGGTTACAATGAGCAGTTCTTC. Its protein is CASSPSGTSGYNEQFF. The chain employs TRBV7-2 and TRBJ2-1; TRBD2 matches 11 bases. The germline V gene has CDR1 SGHTA and CDR2 FQGNSA. V lost 5 bases, J lost 4 bases, and 7 bases stayed unmatched. The CDR3 consists of 16 residues.

This clonotype was picked up many times. The CDR3 sequence: CATGSYEQYF. Here the CDR3 DNA reads TGTGCCACGGGTTCCTACGAGCAGTACTTC. V is TRBV25-1 and J is TRBJ2-7; D unresolved. The CDR3 is 10 amino acids. V was clipped by 10 bases and J by 1 base, with 5 bases between them. From germline, CDR1 is MGHDK and CDR2 SYGVNS.

V usage is TRBV4-2 and J usage is TRBJ2-1; D is uncertain. Germline V gives CDR1 LGHNA, CDR2 YNFKEQ. Trimming left V 3 bases short and J 10 bases short, with 10 bases between. This CDR3 has 12 residues. CDR3 sequence: CASSHPMEEQFF. The DNA of the CDR3 is TGTGCCAGCAGCCACCCAATGGAGGAGCAGTTCTTC.

The chain recombines TRBV7-9 with TRBJ1-2; D is unresolved. CDR3 size: 12 residues. Trimming left V 5 bases short and J 5 bases short, with 9 bases between. Germline V CDR1 and CDR2: SEHNR, FQNEAQ (reference sequence). This CDR3 reads CASSLPQYGYTF. CDR3 in DNA: TGTGCCAGCAGCCTGCCTCAGTATGGCTACACCTTC.

This clonotype was counted many times. This chain connects TRBV7-2 to TRBJ2-7; D gene unclear. CDR1 SGHTA and CDR2 FQGNSA come from the germline V gene. Between the trimmed V and J ends, which lost 11 bases and 5 bases, there was a span of 16 bases. The CDR3 is 12 amino acids. CDR3 sequence: CAVVGTPNEQYF. The CDR3 DNA sequence: TGTGCCGTGGTAGGAACGCCCAACGAGCAGTACTTC.